These 26 T cell receptor beta chains originate from one sample sequenced in a study of blood T cells in healthy people across ages. A J-beta primer mix and a sample-barcoded 5' primer were used in a second PCR of about 7 to 12 cycles. MiXCR was run by TCRdb on the 5' RACE reads, yielding one entry per CDR3 protein. This sample has some 1.5 million distinct CDR3 sequences; about 42% occur once, and the top ten carry about 4%. Specimen: blood. The receptors stem from a woman aged 18 to 35 in good health.

This clonotype was recorded only once. A much more abundant neighbour one base away suggests this may be a read error. The chain carries TRBV7-9 and TRBJ2-1; D is uncertain. The CDR3 totals 11 residues. Trimming took off 1 base at V and 9 bases at J, with 4 bases between the two ends. The germline CDR1 and CDR2 sequences are SEHNR and FQNEAQ (reference sequence). The CDR3 DNA reads TGTGCCAGCAGCTTAGAGACTGAGCAGTTCTTC. Protein sequence: CASSLETEQFF.

A note on this clonotype: This may stem from a read error, because a much larger clone lies one nucleotide away. The chain combines TRBV4-1 with TRBJ2-3, with TRBD1 identical over 12 bases. The CDR3 is made up of 17 amino acids. Germline CDR1 reads MGHRA; CDR2 reads YSYEKL. CDR3: CASSQLAGTGGTDAQYF. In DNA, the CDR3 is TGCGCCAGCAGCCAACTAGCCGGGACAGGGGGCACAGATGCGCAGTATTTT.

There are a few counts of this clonotype. The V gene is TRBV20-1, the J gene TRBJ2-1; no definite D call. V was shortened by 0 bases and J by 10 bases, with 13 bases between the two germline ends. The CDR3 loop spans 13 amino acids. Germline CDR1 is DFQATT and CDR2 is SNEGSKA (reference sequence). CDR3 DNA: TGCAGTGCTAGAGATCCCCAAATCCGGGAGCAGTTCTTC. It yields the protein CSARDPQIREQFF.

Comments on this clonotype: A much larger clone sits a single nucleotide away, making a read error possible. This chain joins TRBV10-3 and TRBJ2-1; D unresolved. Per the germline V gene, CDR1 is ENHRY and CDR2 is SYGVKD. The CDR3 length is 11 residues. Trimming removed 3 bases at V and 10 bases at J, with 7 bases between. In DNA form, the CDR3 reads TGTGCCATCAGTGACTTTTACGAGCAGTTCTTC. Residues: CAISDFYEQFF.

This clonotype was seen a few times. The genes are TRBV15 and TRBJ1-4; D unclear. Trimming removed 5 bases from V and 7 bases from J, with 11 bases in between. The V gene's germline CDR1 is LNHNV and CDR2 YYDKDF (reference sequence). The CDR3 length is 13 residues. For the CDR3, the DNA is TGTGCCACCAGCCCGCGAATTGGTGAAAAACTGTTTTTT. It encodes CATSPRIGEKLFF.

Here the CDR3 reads CSVVLAGARTDTQYF. CDR3 sequence (DNA): TGCAGCGTTGTACTAGCGGGGGCTCGCACAGATACGCAGTATTTT. The V and J genes are TRBV29-1 and TRBJ2-3, with 11 bases lining up with TRBD2. This CDR3 has 15 amino acids. V shed 4 bases, J shed 1 base, and the junction held 4 bases outside the gene matches. Germline V gene lookup returns CDR1 SQVTM and CDR2 ANQGSEA.

The chain uses TRBV20-1 and TRBJ2-5, with D tentatively TRBD2 (6 bases). The DNA end lines up better with TRBJ2-7; the J call may be wrong. The CDR3 covers 14 residues. Germline lookup yields CDR1 DFQATT and CDR2 SNEGSKA (reference sequence). CDR3 sequence reads: CSAREDYFPYEQYF. DNA for the CDR3: TGCAGTGCTAGAGAGGACTATTTCCCCTACGAGCAGTACTTC.

The gene calls are TRBV3-1 and TRBJ2-7; weak D call: TRBD1 (7 bases). The germline gives CDR1 LGHDT, CDR2 YNNKEL (reference sequence). The CDR3 covers 16 residues. V lost 4 bases, J lost 7 bases, and 23 bases lay in between. CDR3 region: CASSPPVLRDSGEQYF. The CDR3, as DNA: TGTGCCAGCAGCCCTCCTGTCCTCCGGGACAGCGGGGAGCAGTACTTC.

CDR3 protein: CSARDNSKAYEQYF. The CDR3, as DNA: TGCAGTGCTAGAGATAACTCCAAGGCCTACGAGCAGTACTTC. This chain connects TRBV20-1 to TRBJ2-7; D gene ambiguous. V shed 0 bases and J shed 2 bases, with 11 bases lying between them. The CDR3 extends over 14 amino acids. The V gene's germline CDR1 is DFQATT and CDR2 SNEGSKA (reference sequence).

The J gene is TRBJ2-7, the V gene TRBV28; D perhaps matches TRBD2 (6 bases). The J call is in doubt because the DNA end fits TRBJ2-5 better. The CDR3 is 14 amino acids. CDR1 and CDR2 from the germline V gene are MDHEN and SYDVKM. CDR3 loop: CASSLQRAGETQYF. CDR3 coding DNA: TGTGCCAGCAGTTTACAGCGAGCGGGAGAGACCCAGTACTTC.

In its sample, this clonotype was seen a few times. J is TRBJ1-2 and V is TRBV10-3, with D tentatively TRBD1 (5 bases). V lost 0 bases, J lost 5 bases, and 16 bases lay in between. The CDR3 contains 16 residues. Germline assignment: CDR1 ENHRY and CDR2 SYGVKD. The CDR3 DNA reads as TGTGCCATCAGTGAGTCGGGTGCGGCAGGGCCATATGGCTACACCTTC. It yields the protein CAISESGAAGPYGYTF.

This clonotype appeared a few times. The chain recombines TRBV5-1 with TRBJ2-4, with 8 bases lining up with TRBD1. V shed 1 base and J 8 bases; nucleotides not matched to a gene: 5. Looked up from germline, CDR1 is SGHRS and CDR2 is YFSETQ. This CDR3 comprises 14 residues. In DNA, the CDR3 is TGCGCCAGCAGCTTGCAGGGGGCAGAGGACATTCAGTACTTC. Its translation: CASSLQGAEDIQYF.

V is TRBV4-3 and J is TRBJ2-7, with no clear D. The germline V gene has CDR1 LGHNA and CDR2 YSLEER. Trimming took off 0 bases at V and 0 bases at J, with 6 bases between the two ends. The CDR3 runs to 14 residues. The CDR3 DNA sequence: TGCGCCAGCAGCCAAGATATGGGCTCCTACGAGCAGTACTTC. Translated: CASSQDMGSYEQYF.

In the case of this clonotype: This clone may be a read error of a much larger clone one base away. This chain links TRBV29-1 with TRBJ2-5; D remains unclear. The CDR3 contains 12 residues. The germline V and J ends were trimmed by 1 base and 11 bases, with 14 bases remaining between them. Looked up from germline, CDR1 is SQVTM and CDR2 is ANQGSEA. CDR3 in amino acids: CSVEGLNNEQYF. CDR3 nucleotide sequence: TGCAGCGTTGAAGGGCTAAACAATGAGCAGTACTTC.

The chain joins TRBV10-3 to TRBJ2-7, with TRBD1 matching 8 bases. The CDR3 length is 14 residues. The V gene end was trimmed by 10 bases and the J gene end by 7 bases; junction bases not matched to a gene: 15. Germline V lookup: CDR1 ENHRY, CDR2 SYGVKD. In nucleotides, the CDR3 is TGTGCCACTTCAGGGGGCCCAGCCTACAATGAGCAGTACTTC. Residues: CATSGGPAYNEQYF.

The V and J genes are TRBV27 and TRBJ2-3, with D unresolved. The germline V and J ends were trimmed by 4 bases and 6 bases, with 14 bases remaining between them. From germline, CDR1 is MNHEY and CDR2 SMNVEV (reference sequence). The CDR3 totals 14 residues. CDR3 amino acids: CASSSHRLGDTQYF. The CDR3 bases are TGTGCCAGCAGTTCCCACAGACTTGGGGATACGCAGTATTTT.

The rearrangement uses TRBV7-2 and TRBJ2-5, with 8 bases identical to TRBD1. The DNA end is a closer match to TRBJ2-7, so the J assignment may be wrong. CDR3 length: 15 amino acids. Germline values: CDR1 SGHTA, CDR2 FQGNSA. This CDR3 reads CASSLATDRAHEQYF. DNA of the CDR3: TGTGCCAGCAGCTTAGCAACGGACAGGGCCCACGAGCAGTACTTC.

A few counts support this clonotype. The gene calls are TRBV12-3 or TRBV12-4 and TRBJ2-1, with D unresolved. The V gene lost 5 bases and the J gene lost 3 bases, with 11 bases spanning the gap. The CDR3 runs to 14 residues. As DNA, the CDR3 is TGTGCCAGCAGTCGGTATAGTGACTACAATGAGCAGTTCTTC. Its protein is CASSRYSDYNEQFF.

This clonotype has more than one count but fewer than ten. The chain links TRBV7-9 to TRBJ2-3; 7 nucleotides align to TRBD2. This CDR3 contains 15 residues. The V and J ends lost 5 bases and 2 bases, in that order; junction bases with no gene match: 7. The germline V gene has CDR1 SEHNR and CDR2 FQNEAQ (reference sequence). This CDR3 is CASSPGGPYTDTQYF. The CDR3 nucleotides read TGTGCCAGCAGCCCGGGAGGCCCATACACAGATACGCAGTATTTT. Supplemented by reference TRBV7-9 and TRBJ2-3, the full variable domain reads DTGVSQNPRHKITKRGQNVTFRCDPISEHNRLYWYRQTLGQGPEFLTYFQNEAQLEKSRLLSDRFSAERPKGSFSTLEIQRTEQGDSAMYLCASSPGGPYTDTQYFGPGTRLTVL.

The rearrangement uses TRBV25-1 and TRBJ1-6; 7 bases match TRBD1. The CDR3 runs to 15 residues. The V gene's germline CDR1 is MGHDK and CDR2 SYGVNS. With 4 bases clipped from V and 6 bases from J, the junction kept 6 bases outside the gene matches. The CDR3 here is CASSGRQGLNSPLHF. As DNA, the CDR3 is TGTGCCAGCAGTGGGAGACAGGGTCTTAATTCACCCCTCCACTTT.

The chain carries TRBV7-9 and TRBJ2-5, with 7 bases that match TRBD1. Per germline, CDR1 SEHNR and CDR2 FQNEAQ (reference sequence). V shed 4 bases and J 11 bases; nucleotides not matched to a gene: 16. The CDR3 is 15 residues long. The CDR3 reads CASSYQTGANNEQYF. CDR3 sequence (DNA): TGTGCCAGCAGCTACCAAACAGGGGCCAACAATGAGCAGTACTTC.

As for this clonotype: A much larger clone sits a single nucleotide away, making a read error possible. This chain uses TRBV10-3 with TRBJ2-4; 10 nucleotides agree with TRBD2. The end of the DNA fits TRBJ2-7 better, so the J call may be wrong. Germline-derived CDR1 and CDR2 are ENHRY and SYGVKD. The CDR3 loop spans 14 amino acids. CDR3 DNA sequence: TGTGCCACCAGGTATGGGACTAGCGCGGACGAGCAGTACTTC. It encodes CATRYGTSADEQYF.

This clonotype was seen only a few times. This CDR3 is CASSAQGATGELFF. CDR3 DNA sequence: TGTGCCAGCAGCGCACAGGGGGCCACCGGGGAGCTGTTTTTT. This chain joins TRBV7-2 and TRBJ2-2, with 9 bases lining up with TRBD1. This CDR3 comprises 14 residues. Losses at the gene ends were 5 bases for V and 4 bases for J; bases not matched to a gene: 2. In germline, CDR1 is SGHTA, CDR2 FQGNSA.

This clonotype came up a few times. The chain employs TRBV20-1 and TRBJ1-6; no reliable D call. Per germline, CDR1 DFQATT and CDR2 SNEGSKA (reference sequence). The CDR3 is 17 residues long. V lost 1 base, J lost 0 bases, and 13 bases lay in between. The CDR3 sequence: CSARGGRISSYNSPLHF. For the CDR3, the DNA is TGCAGTGCTAGAGGGGGAAGAATAAGCTCCTATAATTCACCCCTCCACTTT.

The J gene is TRBJ2-1, the V gene TRBV2; TRBD2 aligns across 13 bases. CDR1 and CDR2 (germline): SNHLY, FYNNEI. The V segment lost 5 bases and the J segment 6 bases; nucleotides outside the gene matches: 7. The CDR3 is made up of 16 amino acids. The DNA of the CDR3 is TGTGCCAGCAGTTACACTAGCGGGGGGGCCGGCAATGAGCAGTTCTTC. It translates to CASSYTSGGAGNEQFF.

The chain combines TRBV21-1 with TRBJ1-4. TRBV21-1 is classified as a pseudogene. This CDR3 has 16 residues. The CDR3 protein is CASSKEQGHRNEKLFF. For the CDR3, the DNA is TGTGCCAGCAGCAAAGAGCAGGGTCATCGCAATGAAAAACTGTTTTTT.